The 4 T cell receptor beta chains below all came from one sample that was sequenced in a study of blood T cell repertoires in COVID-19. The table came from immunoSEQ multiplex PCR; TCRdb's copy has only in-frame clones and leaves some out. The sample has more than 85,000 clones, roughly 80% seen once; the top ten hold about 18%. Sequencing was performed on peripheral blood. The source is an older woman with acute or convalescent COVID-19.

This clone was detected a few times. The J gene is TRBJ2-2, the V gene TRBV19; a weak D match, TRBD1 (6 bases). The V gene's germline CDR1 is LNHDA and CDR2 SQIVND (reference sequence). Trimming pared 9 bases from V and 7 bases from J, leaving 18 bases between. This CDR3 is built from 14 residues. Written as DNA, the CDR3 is TGTGCCAGCACGAGGGGGATTCCTGGCGGGGAGCTGTTTTTT. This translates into CASTRGIPGGELFF.

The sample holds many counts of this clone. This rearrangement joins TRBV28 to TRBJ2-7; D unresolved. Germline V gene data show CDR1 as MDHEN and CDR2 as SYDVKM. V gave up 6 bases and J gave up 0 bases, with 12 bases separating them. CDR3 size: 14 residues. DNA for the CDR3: TGTGCCAGCAGGGGCACCGGAAGCTCCTACGAGCAGTACTTC. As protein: CASRGTGSSYEQYF.

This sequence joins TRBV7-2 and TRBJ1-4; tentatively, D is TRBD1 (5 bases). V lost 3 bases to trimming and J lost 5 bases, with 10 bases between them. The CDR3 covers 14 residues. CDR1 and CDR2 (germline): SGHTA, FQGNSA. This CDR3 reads CASSFGRVNEKLFF. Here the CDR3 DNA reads TGTGCCAGCAGCTTCGGCAGGGTAAATGAAAAACTGTTTTTT.

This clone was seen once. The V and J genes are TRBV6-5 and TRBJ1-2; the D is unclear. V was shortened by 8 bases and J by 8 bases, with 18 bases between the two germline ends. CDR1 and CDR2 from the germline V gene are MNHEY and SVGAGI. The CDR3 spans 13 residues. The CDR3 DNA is TGTGCCAGCCACCAAAAAGCGCGTGGGGGCTACACCTTC. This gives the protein CASHQKARGGYTF.